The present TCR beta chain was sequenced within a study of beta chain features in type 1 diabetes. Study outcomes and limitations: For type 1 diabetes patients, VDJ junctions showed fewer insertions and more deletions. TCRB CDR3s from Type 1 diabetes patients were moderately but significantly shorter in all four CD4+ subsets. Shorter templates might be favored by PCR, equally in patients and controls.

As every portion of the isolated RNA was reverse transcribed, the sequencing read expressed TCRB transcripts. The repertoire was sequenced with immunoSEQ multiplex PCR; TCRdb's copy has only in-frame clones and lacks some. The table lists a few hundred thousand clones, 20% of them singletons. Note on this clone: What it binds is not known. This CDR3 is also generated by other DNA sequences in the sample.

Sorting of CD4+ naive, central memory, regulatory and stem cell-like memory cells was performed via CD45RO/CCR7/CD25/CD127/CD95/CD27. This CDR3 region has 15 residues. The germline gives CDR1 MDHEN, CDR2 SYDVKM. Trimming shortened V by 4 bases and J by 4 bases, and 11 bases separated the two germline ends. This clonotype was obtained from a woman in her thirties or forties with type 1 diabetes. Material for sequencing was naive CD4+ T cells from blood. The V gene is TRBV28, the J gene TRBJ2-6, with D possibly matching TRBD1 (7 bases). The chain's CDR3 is CASSSGGSGANVLTF. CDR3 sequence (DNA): TGTGCCAGCAGTTCAGGGGGGTCAGGGGCCAACGTCCTGACTTTC.